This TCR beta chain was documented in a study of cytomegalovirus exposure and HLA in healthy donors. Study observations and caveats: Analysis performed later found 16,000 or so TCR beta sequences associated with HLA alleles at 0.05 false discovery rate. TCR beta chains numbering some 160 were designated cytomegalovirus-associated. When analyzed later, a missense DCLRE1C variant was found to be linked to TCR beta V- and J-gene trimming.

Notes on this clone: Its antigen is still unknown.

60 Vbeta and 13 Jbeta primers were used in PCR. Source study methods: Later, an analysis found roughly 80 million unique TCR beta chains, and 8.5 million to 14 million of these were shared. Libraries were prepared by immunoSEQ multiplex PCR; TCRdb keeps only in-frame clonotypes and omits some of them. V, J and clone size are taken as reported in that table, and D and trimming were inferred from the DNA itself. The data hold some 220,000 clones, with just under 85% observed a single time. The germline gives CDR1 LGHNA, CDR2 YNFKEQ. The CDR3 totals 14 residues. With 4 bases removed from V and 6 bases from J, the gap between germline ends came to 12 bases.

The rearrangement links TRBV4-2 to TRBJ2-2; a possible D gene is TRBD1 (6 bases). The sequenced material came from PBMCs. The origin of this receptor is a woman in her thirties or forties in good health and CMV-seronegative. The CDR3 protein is CASSPQQGPGELFF. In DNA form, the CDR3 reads TGTGCCAGCAGCCCGCAACAGGGTCCCGGGGAGCTGTTTTTT.